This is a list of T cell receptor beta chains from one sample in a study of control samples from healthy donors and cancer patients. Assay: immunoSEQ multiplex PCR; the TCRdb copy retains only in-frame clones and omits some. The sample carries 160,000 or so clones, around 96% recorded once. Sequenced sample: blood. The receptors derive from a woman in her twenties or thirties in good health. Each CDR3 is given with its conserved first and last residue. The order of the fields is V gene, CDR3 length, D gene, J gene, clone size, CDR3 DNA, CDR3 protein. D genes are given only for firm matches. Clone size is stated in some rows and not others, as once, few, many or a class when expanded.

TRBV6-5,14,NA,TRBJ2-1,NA,TGTGCCAGCAGTTTGGACAGAATTTACAATGAGCAGTTCTTC,CASSLDRIYNEQFF
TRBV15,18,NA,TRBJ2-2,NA,TGTGCCACCAGCAGAGATCCCTTGGCTGGTCGCGGCACCGGGGAGCTGTTTTTT,CATSRDPLAGRGTGELFF
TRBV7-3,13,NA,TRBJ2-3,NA,TGTGCCTACTCGGGGACTAGCACAGATACGCAGTATTTT,CAYSGTSTDTQYF
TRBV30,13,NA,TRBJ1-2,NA,TGTGCCGGCTCTACCCGAATAAACTATGGCTACACCTTC,CAGSTRINYGYTF
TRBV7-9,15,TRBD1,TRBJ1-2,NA,TGTGCCAGCAGCCCCCTAGGGGGCGGTAACTATGGCTACACCTTC,CASSPLGGGNYGYTF
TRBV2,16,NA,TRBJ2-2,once,TGTGCCAGCAGTGATCCCGGGACCGATAACACCGGGGAGCTGTTTTTT,CASSDPGTDNTGELFF
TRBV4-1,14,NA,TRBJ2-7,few,TGCGCCAGCAGCCAGTGGGGGGGCGAGTACGAGCAGTACTTC,CASSQWGGEYEQYF
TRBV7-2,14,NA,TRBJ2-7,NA,TGTGCCAGCAGCTTATACGGATTTTCAAGGGAGCAGTACTTC,CASSLYGFSREQYF
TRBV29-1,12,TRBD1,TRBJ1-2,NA,TGCAGCGTATTAACAGGGGATTACGGATACACCTTC,CSVLTGDYGYTF
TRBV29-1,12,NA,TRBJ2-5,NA,TGCAGCGTTCAGGGGTTGGAAGAGACCCAGTACTTC,CSVQGLEETQYF
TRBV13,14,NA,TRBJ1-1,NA,TGTGCCAGCAGCTTAAGGGGAATGAACACTGAAGCTTTCTTT,CASSLRGMNTEAFF
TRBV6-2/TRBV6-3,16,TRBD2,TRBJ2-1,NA,TGTGCCAGCAGTTACTCAGCGGGAGGTATCTACAATGAGCAGTTCTTC,CASSYSAGGIYNEQFF
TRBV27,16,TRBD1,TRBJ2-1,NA,TGTGCCAGCAGTTTGTACAGGGGGCCGGGTGTAAATGAGCAGTTCTTC,CASSLYRGPGVNEQFF
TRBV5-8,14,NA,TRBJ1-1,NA,TGTGCCAGCAGCTTTAGGACGGAGAACACTGAAGCTTTCTTT,CASSFRTENTEAFF
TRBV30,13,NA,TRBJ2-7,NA,TGTGCCTGGAAGGAAGGGCCCCGCTACGAGCAGTACTTC,CAWKEGPRYEQYF
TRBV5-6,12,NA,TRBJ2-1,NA,TGTGCCAGCAGCGGGGCGGTTGCTGAGCAGTTCTTC,CASSGAVAEQFF
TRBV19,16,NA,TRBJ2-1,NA,TGTGCCAGTAGTATCCACCCCTGGGACTCCTACAATGAGCAGTTCTTC,CASSIHPWDSYNEQFF
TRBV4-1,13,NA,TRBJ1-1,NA,TGCGCCAGCAGCCAAGATACAGGTGGGGGGGCTTTCTTT,CASSQDTGGGAFF
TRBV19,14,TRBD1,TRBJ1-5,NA,TGTGCCAGTCGACGCGACAGGGGCAATCAGCCCCAGCATTTT,CASRRDRGNQPQHF
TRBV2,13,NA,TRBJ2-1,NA,TGTGCCAGCAGTGGGGGCTCCTACAATGAGCAGTTCTTC,CASSGGSYNEQFF
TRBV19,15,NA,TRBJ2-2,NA,TGTGCCAGTAGTATATCCAGGGGTGATACCGGGGAGCTGTTTTTT,CASSISRGDTGELFF
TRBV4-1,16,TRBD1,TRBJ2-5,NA,TGCGCCAGCAGCGCAAGGGACAGGGGAACACGAGAGACCCAGTACTTC,CASSARDRGTRETQYF
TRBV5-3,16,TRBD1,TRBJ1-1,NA,TGTGCCAGAAGCTGGACAGGGGGTGCGGGGAACACTGAAGCTTTCTTT,CARSWTGGAGNTEAFF
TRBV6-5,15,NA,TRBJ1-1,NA,TGTGCCAGCAGTTTGACTAATCGGCCCCGGGGGGAAGCTTTCTTT,CASSLTNRPRGEAFF
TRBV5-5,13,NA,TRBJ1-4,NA,TGTGCCAGCAGCTTAGGACCTCGTGAAAAACTGTTTTTT,CASSLGPREKLFF
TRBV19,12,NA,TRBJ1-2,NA,TGTGCCAGTAGTAACAGGACTTTCGGCTACACCTTC,CASSNRTFGYTF
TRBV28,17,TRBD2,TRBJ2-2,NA,TGTGCCAGCAGTTTGTGGACTAGCGGGAGGGCTACCGGGGAGCTGTTTTTT,CASSLWTSGRATGELFF
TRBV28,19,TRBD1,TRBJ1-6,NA,TGTGCCAGCACCCTGTTAGGGACAGGGGAAGGAAGAAATAATTCACCCCTCCACTTT,CASTLLGTGEGRNNSPLHF
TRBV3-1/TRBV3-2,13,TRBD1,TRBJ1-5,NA,TGTGCCAGCAGCCCGGGACAGAATCAGCCCCAGCATTTT,CASSPGQNQPQHF
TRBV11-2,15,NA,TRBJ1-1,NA,TGTGCCAGCAGCTTGCTCGGGGCAGGGCGAACTGAAGCTTTCTTT,CASSLLGAGRTEAFF
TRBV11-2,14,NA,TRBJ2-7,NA,TGTGCCAGCAGCTTAAGCAGGGGAGTCGACGAGCAGTACTTC,CASSLSRGVDEQYF
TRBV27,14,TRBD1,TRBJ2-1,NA,TGTGCCAGCAGTTTATCCCAGACAGGGCGTGAGCAGTTCTTC,CASSLSQTGREQFF
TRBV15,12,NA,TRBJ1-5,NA,TGTGCCACCAGCACAAGCCTACAGCCCCAGCATTTT,CATSTSLQPQHF
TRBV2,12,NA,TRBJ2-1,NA,TGTGCCAGCAGTGAAGCATTGAGTGAGCAGTTCTTC,CASSEALSEQFF
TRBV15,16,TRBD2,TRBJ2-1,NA,TGTGCCACCAGCAGAGATGGTGCGGGAGGGCCAAATGAGCAGTTCTTC,CATSRDGAGGPNEQFF
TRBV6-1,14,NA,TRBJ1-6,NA,TGTGCCAGCAGTGATACAGGGTATAATTCACCCCTCCACTTT,CASSDTGYNSPLHF
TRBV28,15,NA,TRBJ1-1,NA,TGTGCCAGCAGTTCCCCGACATTTCGGAACACTGAAGCTTTCTTT,CASSSPTFRNTEAFF
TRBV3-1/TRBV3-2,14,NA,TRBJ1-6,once,TGTGCCAGCAGCCACGGGGACGGGGGTTCACCCCTCCACTTT,CASSHGDGGSPLHF
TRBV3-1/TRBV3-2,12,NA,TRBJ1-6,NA,TGTGCCAGCAGCCATCGCGCGGGACTTCTCCACTTT,CASSHRAGLLHF
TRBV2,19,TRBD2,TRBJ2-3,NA,TGTGCCAGCAAGAAAGAACTAGCGGGGGGAACCCTCGACACAGATACGCAGTATTTT,CASKKELAGGTLDTDTQYF
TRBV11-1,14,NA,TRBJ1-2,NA,TGTGCCAGCAGCCCCAGGGACTATGGGTATGGCTACACCTTC,CASSPRDYGYGYTF
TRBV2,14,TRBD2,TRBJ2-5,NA,TGTGCCAGCAGTGCCCGGCGGGGGGGCGGGGAGCAGTACTTC,CASSARRGGGEQYF
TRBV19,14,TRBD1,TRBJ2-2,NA,TGTGCCAGTATTTTGACAGGGAGCACCGGGGAGCTGTTTTTT,CASILTGSTGELFF
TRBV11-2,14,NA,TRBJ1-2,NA,TGTGCCAGCAGCTCCTGGGGGGGGACCTATGGCTACACCTTC,CASSSWGGTYGYTF
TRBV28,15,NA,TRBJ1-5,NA,TGTGCCAGCAGTTTTTTTGGGTATAGCAATCAGCCCCAGCATTTT,CASSFFGYSNQPQHF
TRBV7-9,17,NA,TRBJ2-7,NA,TGTGCCAGCAGTCCCCAACCAGCCTCGAGCTTCTCCTACGAGCAGTACTTC,CASSPQPASSFSYEQYF
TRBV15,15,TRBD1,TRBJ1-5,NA,TGTGCCACCAGCGCGGGACAGGGTATAGGTCAGCCCCAGCATTTT,CATSAGQGIGQPQHF
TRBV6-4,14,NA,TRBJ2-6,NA,TGTGCCAGCAGTGAGGGTGCTGGGGCCAACGTCCTGACTTTC,CASSEGAGANVLTF
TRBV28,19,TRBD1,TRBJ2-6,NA,TGTGCCAGCAGCCAATTTACAGGGGGAGGTAACGCTGGGGCCAACGTCCTGACTTTC,CASSQFTGGGNAGANVLTF
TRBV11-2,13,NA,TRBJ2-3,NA,TGTGCCAGCAGCCCGGGACGAGGAGATACGCAGTATTTT,CASSPGRGDTQYF
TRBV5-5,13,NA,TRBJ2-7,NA,TGTGCCAGCAGCTTGGTGGTCAGCTACGAGCAGTACTTC,CASSLVVSYEQYF
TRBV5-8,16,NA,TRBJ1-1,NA,TGTGCCAGCAGCTTGGAGACGGGTGAGATGTACACTGAAGCTTTCTTT,CASSLETGEMYTEAFF
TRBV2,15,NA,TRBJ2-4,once,TGTGCCAGCAGTGATGTGGCGGGGCAGGAAAACATTCAGTACTTC,CASSDVAGQENIQYF
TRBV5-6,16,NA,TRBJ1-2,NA,TGTGCCAGCAGCCTATGGTTAGGGGCGGTTAACTATGGCTACACCTTC,CASSLWLGAVNYGYTF
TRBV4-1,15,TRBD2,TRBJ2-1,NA,TGCGCCAGCAGCCGCGGACTAGCGGGAGACAATGAGCAGTTCTTC,CASSRGLAGDNEQFF